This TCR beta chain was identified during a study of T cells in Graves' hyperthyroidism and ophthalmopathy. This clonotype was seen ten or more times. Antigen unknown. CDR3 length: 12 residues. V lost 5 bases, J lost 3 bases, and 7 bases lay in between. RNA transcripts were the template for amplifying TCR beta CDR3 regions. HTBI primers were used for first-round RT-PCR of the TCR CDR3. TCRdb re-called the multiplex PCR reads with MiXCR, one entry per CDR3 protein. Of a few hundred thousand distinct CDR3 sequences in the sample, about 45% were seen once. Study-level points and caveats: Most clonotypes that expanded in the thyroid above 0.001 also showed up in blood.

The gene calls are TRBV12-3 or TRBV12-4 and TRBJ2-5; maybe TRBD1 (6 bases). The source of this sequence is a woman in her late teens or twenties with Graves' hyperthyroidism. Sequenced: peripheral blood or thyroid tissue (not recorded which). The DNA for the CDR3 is TGTGCCAGCAGTACAGGGAAAGAGACCCAGTACTTC. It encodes CASSTGKETQYF.